Below are 15 T cell receptor beta chains sequenced from a single sample in a study of CD8 T cells in ankylosing spondylitis. Points from the study as a whole: There was a TCR beta motif, made of several highly homologous variants, that appeared characteristic of ankylosing spondylitis blood.

Their antigens are not known. Via MiXCR, TCRdb re-called the 5' RACE reads, giving one row per CDR3 protein. The sample includes around 140,000 distinct CDR3 sequences, 17% of them seen just once. The sample comprised blood, either unsorted or a sorted T cell fraction (not recorded which). All receptors derive from a male donor with ankylosing spondylitis.

The chain uses TRBV6-2 or TRBV6-3 and TRBJ2-1, with D perhaps matching TRBD1 or TRBD2 (6 bases each). CDR1 and CDR2 (germline): MNHEY, SVGEGT. There are 15 residues in the CDR3. The ends were cut back, 4 bases at V and 8 bases at J, with 18 bases in the middle. The CDR3 sequence is CASSFNREVLDEQFF. CDR3 DNA sequence: TGTGCCAGCAGTTTTAACAGGGAGGTTCTGGATGAGCAGTTCTTC.

The chain couples TRBV10-2 to TRBJ2-6, with D uncertain. Trimming removed 6 bases from V and 0 bases from J, with 6 bases in between. The germline V gene has CDR1 WSHSY and CDR2 SAAADI. The CDR3 has 14 amino acids. CDR3 sequence (DNA): TGCGCCAGCAGGGACGACTCTGGGGCCAACGTCCTGACTTTC. Translated, it gives CASRDDSGANVLTF.

The rearrangement uses TRBV2 and TRBJ2-7; D is unclear. Between the trimmed V and J ends, which lost 4 bases and 7 bases, there was a span of 5 bases. Germline V gene lookup returns CDR1 SNHLY and CDR2 FYNNEI. The CDR3 consists of 10 residues. In DNA form, the CDR3 reads TGTGCCAGCAGTGCGCAAGAGCAGTACTTC. It yields the protein CASSAQEQYF.

This clonotype has at least ten counts. V and J are TRBV25-1 and TRBJ2-4, with D unclear. Between the trimmed V and J ends, which lost 3 bases and 0 bases, there was a span of 12 bases. Germline assignment: CDR1 MGHDK and CDR2 SYGVNS. This CDR3 contains 16 residues. The CDR3 DNA is TGTGCCAGCAGTGAGGTGGATTCCCTAGCCAAAAACATTCAGTACTTC. It translates to CASSEVDSLAKNIQYF.

The V gene is TRBV2, the J gene TRBJ2-7; TRBD2 might be the D (5 bases). CDR3 size: 12 residues. V lost 7 bases and J 2 bases, leaving 9 bases between the germline ends. Germline CDR1 SNHLY, CDR2 FYNNEI. The CDR3 here is CASIPGTYEQYF. The DNA of the CDR3 is TGTGCCAGCATCCCCGGGACCTACGAGCAGTACTTC.

The rearrangement uses TRBV27 and TRBJ1-5, with D perhaps matching TRBD1 (5 bases). There are 16 residues in the CDR3. Germline values: CDR1 MNHEY, CDR2 SMNVEV (reference sequence). The V gene lost 4 bases and the J gene lost 1 base, with 14 bases spanning the gap. In DNA form, the CDR3 reads TGTGCCAGCAGTTCCTCGGGGGGTCGGAGCAATCAGCCCCAGCATTTT. Protein: CASSSSGGRSNQPQHF.

There are many counts of this clonotype. The rearrangement links TRBV7-8 to TRBJ2-2; no definite D call. Germline V CDR1 and CDR2: SGHVS, FQNEAQ. Trimming stripped 5 bases from V and 6 bases from J, with 4 bases between. The CDR3 runs to 11 residues. The CDR3 DNA reads as TGTGCCAGCAGCGCGGCCGGGGAGCTGTTTTTT. Its protein product is CASSAAGELFF.

This clonotype has a handful of counts. The chain uses TRBV9 and TRBJ1-1; D not resolved. Germline CDR1 SGDLS, CDR2 YYNGEE. V lost 0 bases and J 6 bases, leaving 18 bases between the germline ends. The CDR3 length is 16 residues. DNA for the CDR3: TGTGCCAGCAGCGTAGGGCAAGGGTCCGGGTGGGCTGAAGCTTTCTTT. This gives the protein CASSVGQGSGWAEAFF. The variable domain in full, with the rest retrieved from reference TRBV9 and TRBJ1-1, is DSGVTQTPKHLITATGQRVTLRCSPRSGDLSVYWYQQSLDQGLQFLIQYYNGEERAKGNILERFSAQQFPDLHSELNLSSLELGDSALYFCASSVGQGSGWAEAFFGQGTRLTVV.

The chain is built from TRBV29-1 and TRBJ2-7; TRBD1 is a possible D gene (6 bases). CDR1 and CDR2 (germline): SQVTM, ANQGSEA. Trimming stripped 6 bases from V and 6 bases from J, with 24 bases between. There are 15 residues in the CDR3. Here the CDR3 reads CSVDTDRLGRVEQYF. The CDR3 DNA is TGCAGCGTCGATACCGACAGGTTGGGCCGCGTCGAGCAGTACTTC.

This clonotype came up a few times. The chain couples TRBV7-9 to TRBJ1-2; 7 bases agree with TRBD1. Trimming removed 5 bases from V and 6 bases from J; junction bases left unmatched: 9. The germline V gene encodes CDR1 SEHNR and CDR2 FQNEAQ (reference sequence). The CDR3 has 14 amino acids. The DNA for the CDR3 is TGTGCCAGCAGCCCAGGGCGAGGGGGCCATGGCTACACCTTC. Protein product: CASSPGRGGHGYTF.

The table lists this clonotype with a few counts. V usage is TRBV29-1 and J usage is TRBJ2-7, with TRBD1 matching 8 bases. This CDR3 contains 13 residues. V was clipped by 5 bases and J by 2 bases; unmatched bases: 5. CDR1 is SQVTM and CDR2 is ANQGSEA in the germline V gene. The CDR3 here is CSVPGQVPYEQYF. As DNA, the CDR3 is TGCAGCGTTCCGGGACAGGTCCCCTACGAGCAGTACTTC.

This rearrangement joins TRBV4-3 to TRBJ2-1; TRBD1 aligns across 7 bases. V dropped 0 bases and J dropped 6; count of bases not matched to a gene: 11. The CDR3 has 17 amino acids. CDR1 LGHNA and CDR2 YSLEER come from the germline V gene. Here the CDR3 DNA reads TGCGCCAGCAGCCAAGATCGTTGGGGACAGCTTCTCAATGAGCAGTTCTTC. Protein: CASSQDRWGQLLNEQFF.

This clonotype was counted a few times. The chain is built from TRBV6-1 and TRBJ2-1; 10 nucleotides match TRBD2. V shed 6 bases and J 5 bases; nucleotides not matched to a gene: 7. Germline V gene data show CDR1 as MNHNS and CDR2 as SASEGT. The CDR3 is made up of 15 amino acids. The CDR3 loop reads CASSPLAGAHNEQFF. The CDR3 DNA follows: TGTGCCAGCAGCCCCCTAGCGGGAGCCCACAATGAGCAGTTCTTC.

This chain links TRBV4-2 with TRBJ2-3; possibly TRBD2 for D (6 bases). The CDR3 totals 17 residues. The V and J ends lost 0 bases and 0 bases respectively, with 13 bases between them. Germline V gene data show CDR1 as LGHNA and CDR2 as YNFKEQ. CDR3 coding DNA: TGTGCCAGCAGCCAAGATCTTCTTAGCGGTAGCACAGATACGCAGTATTTT. This gives the protein CASSQDLLSGSTDTQYF.

The sample holds a few counts of this clonotype. This sequence joins TRBV27 and TRBJ1-1, with D hard to call. Trimming shortened V by 5 bases and J by 1 base, and 23 bases separated the two germline ends. The CDR3 loop spans 18 amino acids. Germline V gene lookup returns CDR1 MNHEY and CDR2 SMNVEV (reference sequence). In nucleotides, the CDR3 is TGTGCCAGCAGTGCCAATATCCCCCCGACACTTTCGAACACTGAAGCTTTCTTT. Translation: CASSANIPPTLSNTEAFF.